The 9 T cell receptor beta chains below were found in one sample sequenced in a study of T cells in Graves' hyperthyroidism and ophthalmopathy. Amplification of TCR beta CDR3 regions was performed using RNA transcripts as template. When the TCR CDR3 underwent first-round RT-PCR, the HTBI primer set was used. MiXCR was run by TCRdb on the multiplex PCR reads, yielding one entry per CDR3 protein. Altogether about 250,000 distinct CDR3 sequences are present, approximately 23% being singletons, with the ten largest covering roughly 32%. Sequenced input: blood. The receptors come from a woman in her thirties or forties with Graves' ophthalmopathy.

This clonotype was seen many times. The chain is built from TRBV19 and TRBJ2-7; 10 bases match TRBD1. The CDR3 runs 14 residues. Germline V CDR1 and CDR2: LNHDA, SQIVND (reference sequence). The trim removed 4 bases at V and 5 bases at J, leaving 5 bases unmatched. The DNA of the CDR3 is TGTGCCAGTAGTACGACAGGGGGCTTGGACGAGCAGTACTTC. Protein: CASSTTGGLDEQYF. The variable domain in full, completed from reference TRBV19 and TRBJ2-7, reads DGGITQSPKYLFRKEGQNVTLSCEQNLNHDAMYWYRQDPGQGLRLIYYSQIVNDFQKGDIAEGYSVSREKKESFPLTVTSAQKNPTAFYLCASSTTGGLDEQYFGPGTRLTVT.

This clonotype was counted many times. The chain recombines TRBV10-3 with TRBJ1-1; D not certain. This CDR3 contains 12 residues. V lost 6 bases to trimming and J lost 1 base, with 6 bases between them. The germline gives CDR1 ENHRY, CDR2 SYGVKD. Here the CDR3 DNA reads TGTGCCATCAGGGAAGGGAACACTGAAGCTTTCTTT. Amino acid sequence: CAIREGNTEAFF.

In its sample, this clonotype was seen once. The CDR3 region is CASSLRSGTRGYTEAFF. The CDR3 nucleotides are TGCGCCAGCAGCTTGAGATCCGGGACAAGAGGGTACACTGAAGCTTTCTTT. The chain links TRBV5-1 to TRBJ1-1; TRBD1 might be the D (6 bases). The CDR3 runs to 17 residues. V lost 1 base, J lost 3 bases, and 19 bases lay in between. The germline V gene encodes CDR1 SGHRS and CDR2 YFSETQ.

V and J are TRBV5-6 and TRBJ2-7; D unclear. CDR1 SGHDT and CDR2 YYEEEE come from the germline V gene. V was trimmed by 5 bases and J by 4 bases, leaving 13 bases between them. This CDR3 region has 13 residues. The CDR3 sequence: CASSSAYGYEQYF. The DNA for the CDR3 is TGTGCCAGCAGTAGTGCATATGGGTACGAGCAGTACTTC.

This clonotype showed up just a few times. DNA of the CDR3: TGTGCCAGCAGTTTCCACTCGAACACTGAAGCTTTCTTT. Its protein product is CASSFHSNTEAFF. This rearrangement joins TRBV12-3 or TRBV12-4 to TRBJ1-1; D remains unclear. The CDR3 covers 13 residues. Trimming pared 3 bases from V and 1 base from J, leaving 6 bases between.

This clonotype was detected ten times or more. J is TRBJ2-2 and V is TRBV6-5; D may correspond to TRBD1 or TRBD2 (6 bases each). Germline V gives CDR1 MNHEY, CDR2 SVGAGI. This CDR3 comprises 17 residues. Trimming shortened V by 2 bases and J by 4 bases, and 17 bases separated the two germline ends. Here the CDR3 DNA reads TGTGCCAGCAGTTACGCTCTTCGGGGGCAGGTCACCGGGGAGCTGTTTTTT. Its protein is CASSYALRGQVTGELFF.

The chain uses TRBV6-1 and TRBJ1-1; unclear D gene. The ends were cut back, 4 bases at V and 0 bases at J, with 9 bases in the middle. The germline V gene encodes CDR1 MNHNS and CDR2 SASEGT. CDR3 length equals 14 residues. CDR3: CASSGRSLNTEAFF. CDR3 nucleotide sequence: TGTGCCAGCAGTGGTCGCTCGTTGAACACTGAAGCTTTCTTT.

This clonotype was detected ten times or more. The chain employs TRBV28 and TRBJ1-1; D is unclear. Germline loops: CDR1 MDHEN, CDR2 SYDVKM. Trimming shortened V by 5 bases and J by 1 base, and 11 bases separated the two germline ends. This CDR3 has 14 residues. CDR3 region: CASSHPDRNTEAFF. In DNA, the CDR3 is TGTGCCAGCAGTCACCCGGACCGGAACACTGAAGCTTTCTTT.

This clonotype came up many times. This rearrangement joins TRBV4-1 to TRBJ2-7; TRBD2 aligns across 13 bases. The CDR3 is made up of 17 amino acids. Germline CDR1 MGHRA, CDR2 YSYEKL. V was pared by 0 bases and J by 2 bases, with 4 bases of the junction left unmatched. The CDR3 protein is CASSQDPLAGGAYEQYF. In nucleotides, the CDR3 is TGCGCCAGCAGCCAAGATCCACTAGCGGGAGGGGCCTACGAGCAGTACTTC.